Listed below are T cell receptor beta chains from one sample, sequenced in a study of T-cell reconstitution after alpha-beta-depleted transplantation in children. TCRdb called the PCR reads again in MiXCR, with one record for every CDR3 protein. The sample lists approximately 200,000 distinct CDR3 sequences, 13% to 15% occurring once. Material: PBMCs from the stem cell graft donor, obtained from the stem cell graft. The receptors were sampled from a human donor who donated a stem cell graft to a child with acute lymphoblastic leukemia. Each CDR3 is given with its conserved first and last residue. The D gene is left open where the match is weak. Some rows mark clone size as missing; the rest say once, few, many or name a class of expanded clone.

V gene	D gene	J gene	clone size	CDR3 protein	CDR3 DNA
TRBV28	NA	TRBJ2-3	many	CASGGTSATSTDTQYF	TGTGCCAGCGGTGGGACGTCGGCGACTAGCACAGATACGCAGTATTTT
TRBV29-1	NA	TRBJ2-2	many	CSVVRGMGGGELFF	TGCAGCGTTGTACGTGGGATGGGCGGTGGGGAGCTGTTTTTT
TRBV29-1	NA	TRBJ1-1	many	CSVFAGAYTEAFF	TGCAGCGTTTTTGCAGGGGCATACACTGAAGCTTTCTTT
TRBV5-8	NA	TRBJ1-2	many	CASSLGIFGYGYTF	TGTGCCAGCAGCTTGGGCATCTTTGGCTATGGCTACACCTTC
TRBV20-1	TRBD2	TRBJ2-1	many	CSARDQAGLAGGGNEQFF	TGCAGTGCTAGAGATCAGGCGGGACTAGCGGGAGGGGGAAATGAGCAGTTCTTC
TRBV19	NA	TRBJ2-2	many	CASRFAGELFF	TGTGCCAGTAGGTTCGCCGGGGAGCTGTTTTTT
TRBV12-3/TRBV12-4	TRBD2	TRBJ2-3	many	CASTLSGRGTDTQYF	TGTGCCAGCACCCTGAGCGGGAGAGGGACAGATACGCAGTATTTT
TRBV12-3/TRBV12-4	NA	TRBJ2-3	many	CASSRSGGDTQYF	TGTGCCAGCAGTAGGAGCGGAGGGGATACGCAGTATTTT
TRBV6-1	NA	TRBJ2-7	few	CASSGRDTPVYEQYF	TGTGCCAGCAGTGGCCGGGACACCCCGGTCTACGAGCAGTACTTC
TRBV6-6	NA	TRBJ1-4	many	CASRLTGRQREKLFF	TGTGCCAGCAGGTTAACAGGGCGGCAGCGTGAAAAACTGTTTTTT
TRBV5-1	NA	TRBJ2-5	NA	CASSLEQGEETQYF	TGCGCCAGCAGCTTGGAGCAGGGAGAGGAGACCCAGTACTTC
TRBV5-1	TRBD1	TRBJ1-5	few	CASSAGGGNQPQHF	TGCGCCAGCAGCGCAGGGGGTGGCAATCAGCCCCAGCATTTT
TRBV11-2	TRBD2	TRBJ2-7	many	CASSPHTSGSKNEQYF	TGTGCCAGCAGCCCCCATACTAGCGGGAGTAAAAACGAGCAGTACTTC
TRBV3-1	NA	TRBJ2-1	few	CASSPVTRLINNEQFF	TGTGCCAGCAGCCCGGTAACCCGGCTTATCAACAATGAGCAGTTCTTC
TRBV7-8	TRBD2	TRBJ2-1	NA	CASSHSGRTSSYNEQFF	TGTGCCAGCAGCCATAGCGGGAGGACGAGCTCCTACAATGAGCAGTTCTTC
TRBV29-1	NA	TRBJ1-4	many	CSVGGHGEKLFF	TGCAGCGTTGGAGGGCACGGTGAAAAACTGTTTTTT
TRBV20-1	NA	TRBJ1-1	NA	CSARSPGANTEAFF	TGCAGTGCTAGAAGCCCGGGGGCGAACACTGAAGCTTTCTTT
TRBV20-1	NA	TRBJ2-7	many	CSAMLGVSYEQYF	TGCAGTGCTATGCTTGGTGTCTCCTACGAGCAGTACTTC
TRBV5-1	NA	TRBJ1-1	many	CASSPLGNEAFF	TGCGCCAGCAGCCCGCTCGGGAATGAAGCTTTCTTT
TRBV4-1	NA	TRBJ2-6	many	CASSQASRSGANVLTF	TGCGCCAGCAGCCAAGCCTCCCGCTCTGGGGCCAACGTCCTGACTTTC
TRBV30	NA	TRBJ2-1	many	CAWSSRGEQFF	TGTGCCTGGAGTAGCAGGGGTGAGCAGTTCTTC
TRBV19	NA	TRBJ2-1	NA	CASSVLAPDEQFF	TGTGCCAGTAGTGTCCTAGCTCCGGATGAGCAGTTCTTC
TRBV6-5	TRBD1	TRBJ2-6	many	CASSYKLQGFGANVLTF	TGTGCCAGCAGCTATAAACTACAGGGGTTTGGGGCCAACGTCCTGACTTTC
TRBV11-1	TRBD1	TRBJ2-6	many	CASSPFGGQGFSGANVLTF	TGTGCCAGCAGCCCATTTGGGGGACAGGGGTTCTCTGGGGCCAACGTCCTGACTTTC
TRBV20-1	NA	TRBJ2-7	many	CSARDTGGAQYF	TGCAGTGCTAGAGATACGGGGGGCGCGCAGTACTTC
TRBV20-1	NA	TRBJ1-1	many	CSAKGDRNTEAFF	TGCAGTGCTAAAGGCGACAGGAACACTGAAGCTTTCTTT
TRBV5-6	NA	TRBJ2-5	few	CASSPDGGAGTQYF	TGTGCCAGCAGCCCCGACGGCGGGGCGGGGACCCAGTACTTC
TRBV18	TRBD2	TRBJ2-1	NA	CASSPSGSSGNEQFF	TGTGCCAGCTCACCGAGCGGGAGTTCGGGCAATGAGCAGTTCTTC
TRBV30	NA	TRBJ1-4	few	CAWSVKGGFNEKLFF	TGTGCCTGGAGTGTGAAGGGGGGATTCAATGAAAAACTGTTTTTT
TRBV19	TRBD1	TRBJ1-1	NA	CASSTTPGQGAGEAFF	TGTGCCAGTAGTACCACCCCGGGACAGGGGGCAGGTGAAGCTTTCTTT
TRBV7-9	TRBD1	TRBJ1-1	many	CASSLGQGNTEAFF	TGTGCCAGCAGCTTAGGACAGGGGAACACTGAAGCTTTCTTT
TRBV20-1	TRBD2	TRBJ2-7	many	CSARERTSALEQYF	TGCAGTGCTAGAGAGAGGACTAGCGCGCTCGAGCAGTACTTC
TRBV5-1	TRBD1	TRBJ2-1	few	CASSAGQGASEQFF	TGCGCCAGCAGCGCGGGACAGGGGGCTAGTGAGCAGTTCTTC
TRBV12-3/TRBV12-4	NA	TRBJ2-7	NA	CASSFPTSAGEQYF	TGTGCCAGCAGTTTCCCAACCTCGGCCGGCGAGCAGTACTTC
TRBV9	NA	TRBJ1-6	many	CASSVSPQTYNSPLHF	TGTGCCAGCAGCGTTTCCCCGCAGACCTATAATTCACCCCTCCACTTT
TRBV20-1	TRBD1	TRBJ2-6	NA	CSARGSRGQGRWPHDSGANVLTF	TGCAGTGCTAGAGGTAGTAGGGGACAGGGAAGGTGGCCGCACGACTCTGGGGCCAACGTCCTGACTTTC
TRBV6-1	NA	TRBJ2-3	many	CASRRSHGDTQYF	TGTGCCAGCAGGAGATCCCACGGAGATACGCAGTATTTT
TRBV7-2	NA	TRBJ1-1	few	CASSLIRGGTEAFF	TGTGCCAGCAGCTTAATCAGGGGAGGCACTGAAGCTTTCTTT
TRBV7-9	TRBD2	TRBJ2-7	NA	CASSSRASGLSYEHYF	TGTGCCAGCAGCTCTCGGGCTAGCGGCCTCTCCTACGAGCACTACTTC
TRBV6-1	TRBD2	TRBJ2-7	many	CASSEVPGGGVSYEQYF	TGTGCCAGCAGTGAAGTGCCCGGCGGGGGGGTCTCCTACGAGCAGTACTTC
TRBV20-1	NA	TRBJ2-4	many	CSVRSGGENIQYF	TGCAGTGTCCGTAGTGGCGGGGAAAACATTCAGTACTTC
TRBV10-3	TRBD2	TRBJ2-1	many	CAISEGLAGVQQFF	TGTGCCATCAGTGAGGGACTAGCGGGAGTACAGCAGTTCTTC
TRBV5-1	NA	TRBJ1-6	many	CASSLEAGNSPLHF	TGCGCCAGCAGCTTGGAGGCGGGCAATTCACCCCTCCACTTT
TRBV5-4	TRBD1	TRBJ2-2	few	CASEGTGGPGELFF	TGTGCCAGCGAAGGGACAGGCGGGCCCGGGGAGCTGTTTTTT
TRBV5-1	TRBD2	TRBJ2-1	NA	CASSFRSGRDGGEQFF	TGCGCCAGCAGCTTCAGGAGCGGGAGAGATGGTGGTGAGCAGTTCTTC